This T cell receptor beta chain was recorded in a study of CD8 T cells in Susac syndrome. An input of roughly 0.45 to 1 ug of RNA was subjected to reverse transcription using random hexamers. The amplification used immunoSEQ multiplex PCR on TCR beta CDR3; it spanned 54 Vbeta and 13 Jbeta. MiXCR, run by TCRdb on the immunoSEQ multiplex PCR reads, gives a single entry per CDR3 protein. In the table there are 200,000 or so distinct CDR3 sequences, 90% to 95% of which are singletons. High-throughput TCR beta sequencing covered peripheral CD8+ and CD4+ T cells. The patients who served as multiple sclerosis controls were treatment-naive and had stable or active relapsing-remitting disease that fulfilled the revised McDonald criteria. TEMRA cells were FACS-enriched, unlike CD8+ and CD4+ T cells, which were negatively isolated. CDR3 size: 14 residues. Germline CDR1 reads LNHNV; CDR2 reads YYDKDF (reference sequence). Trimming removed 3 bases from V and 4 bases from J; junction bases left unmatched: 4.

The clonotype was recovered from a human donor with multiple sclerosis. The material sequenced was CD4+ T cells from PBMCs. J is TRBJ2-5 and V is TRBV15, with 8 nucleotides matching TRBD1. This CDR3 is CATSSDRGRETQYF. CDR3 in DNA: TGTGCCACCAGCAGCGACAGGGGACGAGAGACCCAGTACTTC. Full variable domain (rest looked up from reference TRBV15 and TRBJ2-5): DAMVIQNPRYQVTQFGKPVTLSCSQTLNHNVMYWYQQKSSQAPKLLFHYYDKDFNNEADTPDNFQSRRPNTSFCFLDIRSPGLGDTAMYLCATSSDRGRETQYFGPGTRLLVL.